This TCR beta chain was sequenced for a study of T-cell reconstitution after alpha-beta-depleted transplantation in children. Study conclusions and caveats: Hyperexpanded clones declined; after one year, newly produced T cells mostly supplied diversity. About two months after transplant, alpha-beta T cells reportedly came from several hundred expanded graft clones. Recipient T cells and thymic progenitors that survived gave rise to the high TCRbeta diversity observed at day 60 in some patients.

A TCRbeta library incorporating unique molecular identifiers was prepared. TCRdb re-derived calls from the PCR reads in MiXCR, one entry per CDR3 protein. The table includes 210,000 or so distinct CDR3 sequences, about 11% detected once. The CDR3 has 12 amino acids. Germline V gives CDR1 SGHRS, CDR2 YFSETQ. J was trimmed by 6 bases and V by 2 bases; bases with no gene match: 2. Many counts were recorded for this clonotype. No antigen is known for it. Sequences were derived from PBMCs, sampled before TCRalphabeta/CD19-depleted stem cell transplant. V and J are TRBV5-1 and TRBJ2-7, with 7 bases identical to TRBD1. This sequence was found in a child under two years old with acute myeloid leukemia, due to receive a stem cell transplant. CDR3 protein: CASSFDRVEQYF. The CDR3 DNA reads TGCGCCAGCAGCTTCGACAGGGTCGAGCAGTACTTC.